The present TCR beta chain was sequenced within a study of T cells after yellow fever vaccination. This clonotype was recorded many times. Trimming left V 2 bases short and J 6 bases short, with 14 bases between. The CDR3 sequence is 15 residues long. Germline V lookup: CDR1 LGHNA, CDR2 YSLEER. A universal primer site and UMIs were added as TCR cDNA was made by 5'RACE template switching. MiXCR, run by TCRdb on the 5' RACE reads, gives a single entry per CDR3 protein. In the table there are about 57,000 distinct CDR3 sequences, about 7.8% of which are singletons. The TCR originated in a man aged 25 to 40 who received the YFV17D yellow fever vaccine. Sequenced material: CD8+ T cells sorted from PBMCs, taken 15 days after the yellow fever booster vaccination. The gene calls are TRBV4-3 and TRBJ2-1; D not resolved. DNA for the CDR3: TGCGCCAGCAGCCAACCCACTCTCCATAGCAATGAGCAGTTCTTC. It specifies CASSQPTLHSNEQFF.